Each of the 12 T cell receptor beta chains below was sequenced from the same sample in a study of T cells in Graves' hyperthyroidism and ophthalmopathy. TCR beta CDR3 region amplification was performed from RNA transcripts. Primed by the HTBI set, a first-round RT-PCR was run on the TCR CDR3. A single record per CDR3 protein comes from TCRdb applying MiXCR to the multiplex PCR reads. The sample includes 89,000 or so distinct CDR3 sequences, roughly 37% of them seen just once. The material sequenced was peripheral blood or thyroid tissue (not recorded which). Every receptor here comes from a woman aged 30 to 39 with Graves' hyperthyroidism.

This clonotype was seen ten or more times. The rearrangement uses TRBV10-2 and TRBJ1-2, with D perhaps matching TRBD1 (6 bases). V lost 8 bases, J lost 0 bases, and 16 bases lay in between. Per germline, CDR1 WSHSY and CDR2 SAAADI. The CDR3 consists of 15 residues. CDR3 sequence reads: CASQSGGAANYGYTF. Written as DNA, the CDR3 is TGCGCCAGCCAGTCGGGGGGGGCGGCTAACTATGGCTACACCTTC.

This clonotype is medium-sized. The V and J genes are TRBV20-1 and TRBJ2-5, with D hard to call. The CDR3 consists of 11 residues. Germline V gene lookup returns CDR1 DFQATT and CDR2 SNEGSKA (reference sequence). The germline V and J ends were trimmed by 6 bases and 3 bases, with 8 bases remaining between them. The CDR3 protein is CSAQLEETQYF. DNA of the CDR3: TGCAGTGCCCAGCTAGAAGAGACCCAGTACTTC.

At least ten counts were recorded for this clonotype. A junction boundary mismatches the germline segment, possibly from a read error. The chain joins TRBV7-7 to TRBJ2-2; weak D call: TRBD2 (5 bases). The germline V gene encodes CDR1 SSHAT and CDR2 FNYEAQ (reference sequence). CDR3 length equals 15 residues. The CDR3 reads CASSSTVAGTGELFF. CDR3 DNA sequence: TGTGCTAGCAGCTCCACTGTTGCGGGCACCGGGGAGCTGTTTTTT.

This clonotype was seen repeatedly, ten times or more. The chain combines TRBV4-2 with TRBJ1-1; no firm D call. The CDR3 runs 18 residues. V lost 2 bases to trimming and J lost 1 base, with 20 bases between them. Germline loops: CDR1 LGHNA, CDR2 YNFKEQ. This CDR3 reads CASSQLPSYLPRNTEAFF. The CDR3 DNA is TGTGCCAGCAGCCAACTACCCTCGTACCTCCCCCGGAACACTGAAGCTTTCTTT.

The chain links TRBV2 to TRBJ1-6; a weak D match, TRBD1 (6 bases). In germline, CDR1 is SNHLY, CDR2 FYNNEI. V lost 11 bases and J lost 7, with 12 bases in between. The CDR3 totals 12 residues. CDR3 sequence (DNA): TGTGCCCGAGGACAGAAGAATTCACCCCTCCACTTT. This encodes CARGQKNSPLHF.

This clonotype occurred many times. The J gene is TRBJ1-5, the V gene TRBV10-3; D call uncertain. The germline V gene encodes CDR1 ENHRY and CDR2 SYGVKD. Trimming removed 11 bases at V and 5 bases at J, with 16 bases between. The CDR3 is 13 amino acids. CDR3 DNA sequence: TGTGCCGCTTCCCTAAATCGGGATCAGCCCCAGCATTTT. Amino acid sequence: CAASLNRDQPQHF.

V usage is TRBV15 and J usage is TRBJ2-5, with 10 nucleotides matching TRBD1. Germline loops: CDR1 LNHNV, CDR2 YYDKDF (reference sequence). This CDR3 has 16 amino acids. V lost 3 bases to trimming and J lost 1 base; unmatched junction nucleotides: 5. The CDR3 sequence: CATSSRDRGSQETQYF. CDR3 bases: TGTGCCACCAGCAGTCGGGACAGGGGTTCCCAAGAGACCCAGTACTTC.

The genes are TRBV27 and TRBJ1-3; the D is unclear. The length of the CDR3 is 15 residues. Germline assignment: CDR1 MNHEY and CDR2 SMNVEV (reference sequence). Trimming cost V 2 bases and J 0 bases, with 8 bases left between them. The CDR3 nucleotides read TGTGCCAGCAGTTTAAGGTGGGGCTCTGGAAACACCATATATTTT. It specifies CASSLRWGSGNTIYF.

In this sample, this clonotype turned up many times. The chain employs TRBV28 and TRBJ1-1, with a possible D match to TRBD1 (5 bases). Germline V gene lookup returns CDR1 MDHEN and CDR2 SYDVKM. The length of the CDR3 is 14 residues. Trimming shortened V by 4 bases and J by 3 bases, and 12 bases separated the two germline ends. Written as DNA, the CDR3 is TGTGCCAGCAGTTACGGGGGTGGATACACTGAAGCTTTCTTT. Translation gives CASSYGGGYTEAFF.

V usage is TRBV2 and J usage is TRBJ2-2, with 10 bases matching TRBD2. The CDR3 is made up of 15 amino acids. Trimming at V came to 7 bases and at J to 6 bases, leaving 8 bases not matched to a gene. Germline loops: CDR1 SNHLY, CDR2 FYNNEI. CDR3: CASNTAGGGAGELFF. In nucleotides, the CDR3 is TGTGCCAGCAACACAGCGGGAGGGGGGGCCGGGGAGCTGTTTTTT.

The table lists this clonotype with a count of one. The chain is built from TRBV15 and TRBJ1-2, with TRBD1 matching 7 bases. Germline CDR1 is LNHNV and CDR2 is YYDKDF (reference sequence). Losses at the gene ends were 3 bases for V and 4 bases for J; bases not matched to a gene: 5. The CDR3 has 14 residues. In DNA form, the CDR3 reads TGTGCCACCAGCAGGACAGGGATCGGCTATGGCTACACCTTC. Amino acids: CATSRTGIGYGYTF.

V and J are TRBV2 and TRBJ2-7; weak D call: TRBD2 (7 bases). Germline assignment: CDR1 SNHLY and CDR2 FYNNEI. V lost 6 bases and J lost 4, with 19 bases in between. This CDR3 is 15 amino acids long. The CDR3 is CASSPWGGKPYEQYF. The CDR3, as DNA: TGTGCCAGCAGCCCCTGGGGGGGCAAACCGTACGAGCAGTACTTC.